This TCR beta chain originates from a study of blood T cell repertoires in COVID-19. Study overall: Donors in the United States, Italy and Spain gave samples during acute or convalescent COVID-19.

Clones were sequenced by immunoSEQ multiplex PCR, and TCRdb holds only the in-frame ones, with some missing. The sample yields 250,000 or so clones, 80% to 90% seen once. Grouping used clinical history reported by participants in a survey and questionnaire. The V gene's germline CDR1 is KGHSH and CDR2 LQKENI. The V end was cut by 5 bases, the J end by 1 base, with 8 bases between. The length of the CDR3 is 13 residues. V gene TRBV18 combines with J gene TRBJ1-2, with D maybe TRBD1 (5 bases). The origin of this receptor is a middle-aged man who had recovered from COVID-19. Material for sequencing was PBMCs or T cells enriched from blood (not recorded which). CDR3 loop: CASSFRDNYGYTF. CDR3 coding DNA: TGTGCCAGCTCATTCAGGGATAACTATGGCTACACCTTC.